One and the same sample provided the 11 T cell receptor beta chains below, sequenced in a study of blood T cell repertoires in COVID-19. Profiling relied on immunoSEQ multiplex PCR, and the TCRdb table lists in-frame clones only, not all of them. The sample has approximately 250,000 clones; 80% to 90% are singletons. The sequenced sample consisted of peripheral blood. These receptors all stem from a woman aged 70 to 79 with COVID-19, enrolled during active disease.

On this clone itself: A read error may produce the germline difference seen at one junction end. The genes are TRBV7-7 and TRBJ2-5; TRBD1 agrees at 7 bases. The CDR3 extends over 15 amino acids. Germline loops: CDR1 SSHAT, CDR2 FNYEAQ (reference sequence). The CDR3 nucleotides read TGTGCTAGCAGCTTATATCCGGGACAGCAAGAGACCCAGTACTTC. It specifies CASSLYPGQQETQYF.

This clone appeared a single time. The chain couples TRBV11-3 to TRBJ2-7, with unresolved D. V was clipped by 1 base and J by 1 base, with 14 bases between them. This CDR3 region has 16 residues. Per germline, CDR1 SGHNT and CDR2 YENEEA. CDR3 DNA: TGTGCCAGCAGCTTAGGTACGTGGGTCGGGTCCTACGAGCAGTACTTC. This sequence encodes CASSLGTWVGSYEQYF.

V and J are TRBV29-1 and TRBJ2-5; D possibly corresponds to TRBD2 (5 bases). V gave up 7 bases and J gave up 3 bases, with 15 bases separating them. Germline V gene sequence: CDR1 SQVTM, CDR2 ANQGSEA. The CDR3 covers 13 residues. CDR3 sequence reads: CSGAGIGEETQYF. CDR3 bases: TGCAGCGGGGCCGGGATCGGGGAAGAGACCCAGTACTTC.

The rearrangement joins TRBV27 to TRBJ2-4; D may be TRBD2 (6 bases). Germline V CDR1 and CDR2: MNHEY, SMNVEV (reference sequence). Between the trimmed V and J ends, which lost 2 bases and 7 bases, there was a span of 12 bases. The CDR3 consists of 14 residues. The CDR3 DNA sequence: TGTGCCAGCAGTTTAGTCGGGGGTGGGAACATTCAGTACTTC. Translating gives CASSLVGGGNIQYF.

The rearrangement uses TRBV2 and TRBJ2-7, with D tentatively TRBD1 (5 bases). The CDR3 is 12 residues long. V lost 8 bases and J lost 3, with 11 bases in between. CDR1 and CDR2 (germline): SNHLY, FYNNEI. CDR3 sequence reads: CASSQADYEQYF. In DNA form, the CDR3 reads TGTGCCAGCTCACAGGCAGACTACGAGCAGTACTTC. Filled out from reference TRBV2 and TRBJ2-7, the complete variable domain reads EPEVTQTPSHQVTQMGQEVILRCVPISNHLYFYWYRQILGQKVEFLVSFYNNEISEKSEIFDDQFSVERPDGSNFTLKIRSTKLEDSAMYFCASSQADYEQYFGPGTRLTVT.

J is TRBJ2-1 and V is TRBV7-9; no clear D gene. Germline-derived CDR1 and CDR2 are SEHNR and FQNEAQ (reference sequence). The CDR3 length is 11 residues. Trimming removed 5 bases at V and 8 bases at J, with 7 bases between. CDR3 sequence reads: CASSLKHEQFF. CDR3 coding DNA: TGTGCCAGCAGCCTAAAACATGAGCAGTTCTTC.

The genes are TRBV7-2 and TRBJ1-2; possible D gene TRBD1, 5 bases. The CDR3 runs 15 residues. The germline gives CDR1 SGHTA, CDR2 FQGNSA. Trimming removed 4 bases at V and 0 bases at J, with 12 bases between. CDR3 protein: CASSSYRISNYGYTF. The CDR3 DNA is TGTGCCAGCAGCTCCTACAGGATCTCTAACTATGGCTACACCTTC. Supplemented by reference TRBV7-2 and TRBJ1-2, the full variable domain reads GAGVSQSPSNKVTEKGKDVELRCDPISGHTALYWYRQSLGQGLEFLIYFQGNSAPDKSGLPSDRFSAERTGGSVSTLTIQRTQQEDSAVYLCASSSYRISNYGYTFGSGTRLTVV.

V is TRBV19 and J is TRBJ1-2; 8 bases are a match to TRBD1. The CDR3 sequence is 13 residues long. Germline trimming cut 9 bases from V and 3 bases from J; bases unmatched to any gene: 6. The germline V gene has CDR1 LNHDA and CDR2 SQIVND (reference sequence). The CDR3 reads CASRPDRDYGYTF. The DNA of the CDR3 is TGTGCCAGCCGACCGGACAGGGACTATGGCTACACCTTC.

The chain couples TRBV6-5 to TRBJ1-2; D gene uncertain. Looked up from germline, CDR1 is MNHEY and CDR2 is SVGAGI. V gave up 5 bases and J gave up 2 bases, with 15 bases separating them. The CDR3 is made up of 15 amino acids. DNA for the CDR3: TGTGCCAGCAGTCCCCTACAGTTACCGAACTATGGCTACACCTTC. Translating gives CASSPLQLPNYGYTF.

The chain uses TRBV19 and TRBJ1-2; TRBD1 is a possible D gene (6 bases). CDR1 and CDR2 (germline): LNHDA, SQIVND (reference sequence). The CDR3 extends over 15 amino acids. The V and J ends lost 5 bases and 0 bases respectively, with 13 bases between them. DNA of the CDR3: TGTGCCAGTAGTCCGGGACATCCCCCTAACTATGGCTACACCTTC. Translating gives CASSPGHPPNYGYTF.

The chain is built from TRBV2 and TRBJ2-3; a possible D gene is TRBD2 (5 bases). The ends were cut back, 5 bases at V and 6 bases at J, with 12 bases in the middle. Germline assignment: CDR1 SNHLY and CDR2 FYNNEI. The CDR3 length is 13 residues. The DNA for the CDR3 is TGTGCCAGCAGTATTCTCTCGGGGGATACGCAGTATTTT. It is translated as CASSILSGDTQYF.